This TCR beta chain was recorded in a study of OX40 agonist ivuxolimab in advanced cancers. The table came from immunoSEQ multiplex PCR; TCRdb's copy has only in-frame clones and leaves some out. The sample consists of more than 60,000 clones, 80% to 90% of them appearing once. Germline assignment: CDR1 SGHTA and CDR2 FQGNSA. The CDR3 runs 16 residues. Trimming removed 1 base at V and 1 base at J, with 13 bases between. The sample here was CD4+ or CD8+ T cells sorted from blood, taken in a trial of the OX40 agonist ivuxolimab. This rearrangement joins TRBV7-2 to TRBJ1-1; no firm D call. The origin of this receptor is an adult with an advanced solid tumor such as melanoma, head and neck, liver or kidney cancer. This CDR3 reads CASSLDGELRNTEAFF. Here the CDR3 DNA reads TGTGCCAGCAGCTTAGACGGGGAATTAAGGAACACTGAAGCTTTCTTT.